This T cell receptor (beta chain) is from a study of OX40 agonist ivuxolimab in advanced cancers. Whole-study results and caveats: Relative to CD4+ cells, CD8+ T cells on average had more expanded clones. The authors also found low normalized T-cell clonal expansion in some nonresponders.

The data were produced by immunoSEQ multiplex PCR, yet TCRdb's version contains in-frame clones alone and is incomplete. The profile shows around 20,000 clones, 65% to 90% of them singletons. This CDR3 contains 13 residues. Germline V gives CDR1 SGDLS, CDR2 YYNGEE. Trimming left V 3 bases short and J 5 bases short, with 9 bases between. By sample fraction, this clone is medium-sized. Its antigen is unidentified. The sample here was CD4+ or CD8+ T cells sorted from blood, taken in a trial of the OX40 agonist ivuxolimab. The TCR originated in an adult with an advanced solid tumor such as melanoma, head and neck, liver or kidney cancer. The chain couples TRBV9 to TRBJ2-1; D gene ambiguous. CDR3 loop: CASSADGHNEQFF. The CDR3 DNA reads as TGTGCCAGCAGCGCGGACGGCCACAATGAGCAGTTCTTC.